The 30 T cell receptor beta chains below come from one sample, sequenced in a study of blood T cell repertoires in COVID-19. Clones were sequenced by immunoSEQ multiplex PCR, and TCRdb holds only the in-frame ones, with some missing. The data show approximately 69,000 clones, roughly 86% seen once. The source material was peripheral blood. The source of these receptors is a man aged 45-60 years with acute or convalescent COVID-19.

This rearrangement joins TRBV2 to TRBJ2-1, with 7 bases lining up with TRBD2. The germline CDR1 and CDR2 sequences are SNHLY and FYNNEI. The CDR3 totals 17 residues. Losses at the gene ends were 7 bases for V and 3 bases for J; bases not matched to a gene: 15. The CDR3 region has the DNA TGTGCCAGCACCACCTTGACTGGGGGGGTGAACTACAATGAGCAGTTCTTC. Its protein is CASTTLTGGVNYNEQFF.

The rearrangement links TRBV5-4 to TRBJ2-3; D not resolved. The germline V gene has CDR1 SGHNT and CDR2 YYREEE (reference sequence). The CDR3 contains 16 residues. Deletions cut 2 bases from V and 0 bases from J, with 13 bases between. The CDR3 coding sequence is TGTGCCAGCAGCTTCCCAACGACATTTAGCACAGATACGCAGTATTTT. Translating it yields CASSFPTTFSTDTQYF.

The genes are TRBV19 and TRBJ2-7, with 7 nucleotides matching TRBD1. Germline CDR1 reads LNHDA; CDR2 reads SQIVND (reference sequence). CDR3 length: 13 residues. V lost 4 bases and J lost 2; bases outside the gene matches: 2. CDR3 nucleotides: TGTGCCAGTAGTAGGGACAGAGCCTACGAGCAGTACTTC. Its protein product is CASSRDRAYEQYF.

The chain joins TRBV4-2 to TRBJ2-7, with 14 positions matching TRBD2. This CDR3 spans 15 amino acids. The germline CDR1 and CDR2 sequences are LGHNA and YNFKEQ. V shed 4 bases and J 4 bases; nucleotides not matched to a gene: 3. For the CDR3, the DNA is TGTGCCAGCAGCCGGACTAGCGGGGGGACATACGAGCAGTACTTC. Its protein is CASSRTSGGTYEQYF.

This chain joins TRBV7-9 and TRBJ1-2, with TRBD1 identical over 9 bases. Per the germline V gene, CDR1 is SEHNR and CDR2 is FQNEAQ (reference sequence). CDR3 length equals 14 residues. J gave up 5 bases and V 2 bases, and 3 bases lay outside the gene matches. The CDR3 protein is CASSLTGGLYGYTF. CDR3 nucleotides: TGTGCCAGCAGCTTAACAGGGGGCTTGTATGGCTACACCTTC.

This chain joins TRBV5-1 and TRBJ2-5; 8 bases agree with TRBD1. The CDR3 is 12 amino acids. Trimming took 8 bases from V and 5 from J; bases not matched to a gene: 5. Germline lookup yields CDR1 SGHRS and CDR2 YFSETQ. CDR3 sequence reads: CASADRAETQYF. The CDR3 DNA sequence: TGCGCCAGTGCGGACAGGGCCGAGACCCAGTACTTC. The variable domain in full, with the rest retrieved from reference TRBV5-1 and TRBJ2-5, is KAGVTQTPRYLIKTRGQQVTLSCSPISGHRSVSWYQQTPGQGLQFLFEYFSETQRNKGNFPGRFSGRQFSNSRSEMNVSTLELGDSALYLCASADRAETQYFGPGTRLLVL.

V gene TRBV4-1 combines with J gene TRBJ2-6; TRBD1 agrees at 7 bases. Germline loops: CDR1 MGHRA, CDR2 YSYEKL. This CDR3 comprises 17 residues. V trimming: 1 base; J trimming: 0 bases; junction bases outside the gene matches: 3. CDR3 DNA sequence: TGCGCCAGCAGCCAAGGACAGGGCCTCTCTGGGGCCAACGTCCTGACTTTC. Residues: CASSQGQGLSGANVLTF.

This clone was counted a few times. The chain employs TRBV5-8 and TRBJ2-1, with a tentative D call TRBD1 (6 bases). The CDR3 covers 12 residues. Per germline, CDR1 SGHTS and CDR2 YDEGEE. V lost 3 bases and J lost 6, with 7 bases in between. The DNA of the CDR3 is TGTGCCAGCAGCTGGACAGTCAATGAGCAGTTCTTC. Protein product: CASSWTVNEQFF.

V and J are TRBV4-2 and TRBJ2-7; tentatively, D is TRBD2 (6 bases). The CDR3 is 11 residues long. Germline V gene sequence: CDR1 LGHNA, CDR2 YNFKEQ. V lost 4 bases to trimming and J lost 6 bases, with 7 bases between them. CDR3 DNA: TGTGCCAGCAGCCGGGGAGGCGAGCAGTACTTC. This sequence encodes CASSRGGEQYF.

This clone was picked up a small number of times. This chain links TRBV13 with TRBJ2-1, with TRBD1 matching 10 bases. V was pared by 6 bases and J by 4 bases, with 6 bases of the junction left unmatched. This CDR3 has 15 amino acids. CDR1 and CDR2 from the germline V gene are PRHDT and FYEKMQ (reference sequence). Here the CDR3 reads CASRGDRGFYNEQFF. As DNA, the CDR3 is TGTGCCAGCAGGGGGGACAGGGGATTTTACAATGAGCAGTTCTTC.

J is TRBJ2-6 and V is TRBV27; 7 bases fit TRBD1. Trimming took 5 bases from V and 0 from J; bases not matched to a gene: 7. Germline values: CDR1 MNHEY, CDR2 SMNVEV (reference sequence). This CDR3 contains 17 residues. The CDR3 nucleotides read TGTGCCAGCAGTCCCGGGACAGAGTCCTCTGGGGCCAACGTCCTGACTTTC. This codes for CASSPGTESSGANVLTF.

The chain employs TRBV5-4 and TRBJ1-1; D uncertain. Germline assignment: CDR1 SGHNT and CDR2 YYREEE (reference sequence). V lost 4 bases to trimming and J lost 2 bases, with 15 bases between them. This CDR3 is 15 amino acids long. CDR3 DNA sequence: TGTGCCAGCAGCCGCGGCGGGAGTCCAAACACTGAAGCTTTCTTT. Its protein product is CASSRGGSPNTEAFF.

The rearrangement joins TRBV4-1 to TRBJ1-2; tentatively, D is TRBD1 (6 bases). V was pared by 2 bases and J by 8 bases, with 15 bases between. Germline CDR1 MGHRA, CDR2 YSYEKL. This CDR3 contains 14 residues. CDR3 protein: CASSQQGTGTGYTF. The CDR3 nucleotides read TGCGCCAGCAGCCAACAGGGAACAGGGACGGGCTACACCTTC.

In this sample, this clone turned up once. The V call is TRBV28, the J call TRBJ1-3, with D possibly being TRBD1 (6 bases). Germline CDR1 is MDHEN and CDR2 is SYDVKM. Trimming pared 6 bases from V and 5 bases from J, leaving 20 bases between. The CDR3 totals 16 residues. The CDR3 region is CASRPSTGTRRNTIYF. The DNA for the CDR3 is TGTGCCAGCAGACCCTCAACAGGGACGCGGCGAAACACCATATATTTT. Filled out from reference TRBV28 and TRBJ1-3, the complete variable domain reads DVKVTQSSRYLVKRTGEKVFLECVQDMDHENMFWYRQDPGLGLRLIYFSYDVKMKEKGDIPEGYSVSREKKERFSLILESASTNQTSMYLCASRPSTGTRRNTIYFGEGSWLTVV.

This rearrangement joins TRBV4-1 to TRBJ1-4; D is unclear. Germline V gene sequence: CDR1 MGHRA, CDR2 YSYEKL. Trimming pared 2 bases from V and 8 bases from J, leaving 21 bases between. The CDR3 runs 17 residues. The CDR3 region has the DNA TGCGCCAGCAGCCAAACCGGAAGGACGGGAGGTCGGGAAAAACTGTTTTTT. It codes for CASSQTGRTGGREKLFF.

The chain links TRBV6-5 to TRBJ2-7, with 11 bases aligning to TRBD1. CDR1 and CDR2 from the germline V gene are MNHEY and SVGAGI. J was trimmed by 4 bases and V by 5 bases; bases with no gene match: 4. This CDR3 comprises 14 residues. The chain's CDR3 is CASSRGQGAYEQYF. The CDR3 bases are TGTGCCAGCAGTAGAGGACAGGGGGCTTACGAGCAGTACTTC.

The genes are TRBV20-1 and TRBJ2-2; D is perhaps TRBD1 (6 bases). Germline CDR1 reads DFQATT; CDR2 reads SNEGSKA (reference sequence). This CDR3 comprises 15 residues. Trimming took off 3 bases at V and 5 bases at J, with 16 bases between the two ends. The CDR3 sequence is CSASRARGPTGELFF. For the CDR3, the DNA is TGCAGTGCTAGTCGGGCCAGGGGCCCTACCGGGGAGCTGTTTTTT.

The chain uses TRBV6-5 and TRBJ1-1; D is perhaps TRBD1 (6 bases). The CDR3 is made up of 12 amino acids. Germline V lookup: CDR1 MNHEY, CDR2 SVGAGI. With 7 bases removed from V and 5 bases from J, the gap between germline ends came to 11 bases. CDR3: CASKRGGTEAFF. CDR3 bases: TGTGCCAGCAAAAGGGGGGGTACTGAAGCTTTCTTT.

The chain has TRBV7-9 and TRBJ1-2; 7 nucleotides agree with TRBD1. V lost 5 bases, J lost 6 bases, and 18 bases stayed unmatched. CDR1 and CDR2 from the germline V gene are SEHNR and FQNEAQ (reference sequence). The CDR3 runs to 17 residues. CDR3 DNA sequence: TGTGCCAGCAGCGTTACCGGGACAGTGGTTTACTCTAATGGCTACACCTTC. Protein sequence: CASSVTGTVVYSNGYTF.

The chain uses TRBV19 and TRBJ1-4; a possible D gene is TRBD1 (6 bases). There are 14 residues in the CDR3. Germline V gene lookup returns CDR1 LNHDA and CDR2 SQIVND (reference sequence). The V end was cut by 6 bases, the J end by 6 bases, with 14 bases between. In nucleotides, the CDR3 is TGTGCCAGTAGCACAGGGTTGGAGGATGAAAAACTGTTTTTT. Amino acids: CASSTGLEDEKLFF.

The chain has TRBV6-1 and TRBJ2-3, with 12 bases matching TRBD1. The junction had 1 base not matched to a gene; V was cut back by 3 bases and J by 3 bases. The CDR3 has 15 amino acids. Germline CDR1 and CDR2: MNHNS and SASEGT. CDR3 coding DNA: TGTGCCAGCAGTGAGGGACAGGGGGCGACAGATACGCAGTATTTT. This encodes CASSEGQGATDTQYF.

The chain uses TRBV11-1 and TRBJ2-7, with D possibly TRBD2 on 5 matching bases. Trimming took off 9 bases at V and 5 bases at J, with 11 bases between the two ends. This CDR3 has 11 residues. From germline, CDR1 is SGHAT and CDR2 FQDESV (reference sequence). CDR3 loop: CASRTSDEQYF. The CDR3 DNA is TGTGCCAGTCGGACTTCTGACGAGCAGTACTTC.

As to this clone: The junction departs from the called germline gene at one end, perhaps through a read error. This sequence joins TRBV9 and TRBJ1-4, with TRBD1 identical over 7 bases. The CDR3 has 11 residues. CDR1 and CDR2 from the germline V gene are SGDLS and YYNGEE. Here the CDR3 DNA reads TGTGCCAGCAGCGGCGGAGGGGGCCAAAGTTTT. This codes for CASSGGGGQSF.

A few counts support this clone. The chain links TRBV6-1 to TRBJ2-1; TRBD1 matches at 8 bases. The CDR3 consists of 16 residues. Losses at the gene ends were 4 bases for V and 1 base for J; bases not matched to a gene: 6. Germline CDR1 and CDR2: MNHNS and SASEGT. This chain's CDR3 is CASSAMDRVSYNEQFF. The CDR3 DNA reads as TGTGCCAGCAGTGCTATGGACAGGGTATCCTACAATGAGCAGTTCTTC.

The rearrangement uses TRBV19 and TRBJ1-5, with TRBD1 matching over 10 bases. The CDR3 contains 14 residues. The J segment lost 8 bases and the V segment lost 3 bases, leaving 4 bases of the junction unmatched. Looked up from germline, CDR1 is LNHDA and CDR2 is SQIVND (reference sequence). The DNA of the CDR3 is TGTGCCAGTAGTATCGACAGGGGGCTGGAGCCCCAGCATTTT. This gives the protein CASSIDRGLEPQHF.

V gene TRBV19 combines with J gene TRBJ2-2; perhaps TRBD2 as D (5 bases). This CDR3 region has 15 residues. Germline V gives CDR1 LNHDA, CDR2 SQIVND (reference sequence). Trimming cost V 3 bases and J 0 bases, with 8 bases left between them. The CDR3 nucleotides are TGTGCCAGTAGTATTGAGGGTGCGAACACCGGGGAGCTGTTTTTT. Translation: CASSIEGANTGELFF. The variable domain in full, with the rest retrieved from reference TRBV19 and TRBJ2-2, is DGGITQSPKYLFRKEGQNVTLSCEQNLNHDAMYWYRQDPGQGLRLIYYSQIVNDFQKGDIAEGYSVSREKKESFPLTVTSAQKNPTAFYLCASSIEGANTGELFFGEGSRLTVL.

The rearrangement links TRBV5-1 to TRBJ2-5; D not certain. Trimming stripped 6 bases from V and 0 bases from J, with 3 bases between. CDR1 is SGHRS and CDR2 is YFSETQ in the germline V gene. This CDR3 has 11 residues. CDR3 DNA: TGCGCCAGCAACTACCAAGAGACCCAGTACTTC. Residues: CASNYQETQYF.

J is TRBJ2-7 and V is TRBV7-9; D remains unclear. Looked up from germline, CDR1 is SEHNR and CDR2 is FQNEAQ (reference sequence). The V end was cut by 3 bases, the J end by 7 bases, with 7 bases between. This CDR3 is 11 amino acids long. CDR3 DNA: TGTGCCAGCAGCTTTACAGCTGAGCAGTACTTC. Its translation: CASSFTAEQYF.

The J gene is TRBJ1-2, the V gene TRBV6-5; 10 bases agree with TRBD1. Germline CDR1 MNHEY, CDR2 SVGAGI. Losses at the gene ends were 7 bases for V and 4 bases for J; bases not matched to a gene: 6. The CDR3 is 14 amino acids. The chain's CDR3 is CASTRQGAVYGYTF. The CDR3 coding sequence is TGTGCCAGCACCAGACAGGGGGCTGTCTATGGCTACACCTTC.

The chain carries TRBV9 and TRBJ1-4, with 8 bases aligning to TRBD1. The CDR3 is 17 residues long. Germline CDR1 is SGDLS and CDR2 is YYNGEE. Losses at the gene ends were 4 bases for V and 0 bases for J; bases not matched to a gene: 8. The CDR3 coding sequence is TGTGCCAGCAGCACCGGACAGGGCACCGCAACTAATGAAAAACTGTTTTTT. Translation: CASSTGQGTATNEKLFF.